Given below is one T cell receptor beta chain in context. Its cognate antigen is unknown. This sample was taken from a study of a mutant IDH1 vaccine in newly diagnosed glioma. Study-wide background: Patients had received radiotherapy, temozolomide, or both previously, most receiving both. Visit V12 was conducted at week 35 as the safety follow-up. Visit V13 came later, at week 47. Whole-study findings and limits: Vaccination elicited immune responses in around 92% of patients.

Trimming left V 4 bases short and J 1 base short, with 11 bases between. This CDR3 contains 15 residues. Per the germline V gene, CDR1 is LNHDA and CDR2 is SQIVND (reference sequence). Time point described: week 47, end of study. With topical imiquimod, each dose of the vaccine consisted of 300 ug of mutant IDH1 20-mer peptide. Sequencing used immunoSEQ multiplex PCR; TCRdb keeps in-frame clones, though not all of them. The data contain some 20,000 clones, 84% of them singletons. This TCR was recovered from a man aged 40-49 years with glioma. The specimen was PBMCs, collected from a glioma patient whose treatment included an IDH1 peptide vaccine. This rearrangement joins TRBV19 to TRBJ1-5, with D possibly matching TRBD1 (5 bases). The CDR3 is CASSTGTVSNQPQHF. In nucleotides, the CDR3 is TGTGCCAGTAGTACTGGGACGGTAAGCAATCAGCCCCAGCATTTT.